These 25 T cell receptor beta chains share one sample of origin, sequenced in a study of cytomegalovirus exposure and HLA in healthy donors. Amplification used 60 Vbeta primers and 13 Jbeta primers. The assay was immunoSEQ multiplex PCR, and TCRdb's table has in-frame clones only and misses some. The specimen's table records about 91,000 clones. The sequenced material came from PBMCs. The receptors stem from a woman aged 30 to 39 in good health and CMV-seronegative.

This chain connects TRBV7-2 to TRBJ2-5, with 11 bases lining up with TRBD2. Gene TRBJ2-7 matches the end of the DNA better, so the J call may be wrong. Germline CDR1 SGHTA, CDR2 FQGNSA. The CDR3 is made up of 18 amino acids. The CDR3 DNA follows: TGTGCCAGCAGCTTAGGTCTAGCGGGGGGACAAAGCTCCTACGAGCAGTACTTC. It specifies CASSLGLAGGQSSYEQYF.

The chain joins TRBV10-1 to TRBJ2-3; D not certain. This CDR3 is 13 amino acids long. The ends were cut back, 3 bases at V and 2 bases at J, with 6 bases in the middle. Looked up from germline, CDR1 is WNHNN and CDR2 is SYGVQD (reference sequence). CDR3 nucleotide sequence: TGCGCCAGCAGTGACTCTAACACAGATACGCAGTATTTT. It specifies CASSDSNTDTQYF.

The J gene is TRBJ2-3, the V gene TRBV5-4; D perhaps matches TRBD2 (7 bases). The CDR3 covers 16 residues. CDR1 and CDR2 (germline): SGHNT, YYREEE (reference sequence). The germline V and J ends were trimmed by 5 bases and 0 bases, with 16 bases remaining between them. This chain's CDR3 is CASSLGGARSTDTQYF. DNA for the CDR3: TGTGCCAGCAGTCTGGGGGGGGCGCGGAGCACAGATACGCAGTATTTT. Full variable domain (missing parts from reference TRBV5-4 and TRBJ2-3): ETGVTQSPTHLIKTRGQQVTLRCSSQSGHNTVSWYQQALGQGPQFIFQYYREEENGRGNFPPRFSGLQFPNYSSELNVNALELDDSALYLCASSLGGARSTDTQYFGPGTRLTVL.

The chain carries TRBV5-5 and TRBJ1-5, with 7 bases fitting TRBD1. From germline, CDR1 is SGHKS and CDR2 YYEKEE (reference sequence). CDR3 length equals 15 residues. The V segment lost 4 bases and the J segment 7 bases; nucleotides outside the gene matches: 11. DNA of the CDR3: TGTGCCAGCAGCCGTTATCAGGGGGGAGAGCAGCCCCAGCATTTT. This codes for CASSRYQGGEQPQHF.

The chain joins TRBV2 to TRBJ2-7; tentatively, D is TRBD1 (5 bases). Germline V lookup: CDR1 SNHLY, CDR2 FYNNEI. The V end lost 5 bases, the J end lost 6 bases, and 14 bases lay between the germline ends. The CDR3 sequence is 13 residues long. The CDR3 DNA is TGTGCCAGCAGTCCCCAGGGTTTCGCCGAGCAGTACTTC. Translation gives CASSPQGFAEQYF.

The chain employs TRBV9 and TRBJ1-4; 9 bases are shared with TRBD1. From germline, CDR1 is SGDLS and CDR2 YYNGEE. The CDR3 loop spans 14 amino acids. V gave up 3 bases and J gave up 8 bases; unmatched junction bases: 5. Here the CDR3 DNA reads TGTGCCAGCAGCGCGGACAGGGGACAGGAAAAACTGTTTTTT. Amino acids: CASSADRGQEKLFF.

The chain is built from TRBV27 and TRBJ1-1; D gene uncertain. The germline V and J ends were trimmed by 2 bases and 3 bases, with 7 bases remaining between them. Germline loops: CDR1 MNHEY, CDR2 SMNVEV (reference sequence). This CDR3 spans 13 amino acids. CDR3 DNA sequence: TGTGCCAGCAGTTTAATGAGGGACACTGAAGCTTTCTTT. It is translated as CASSLMRDTEAFF.

The rearrangement uses TRBV5-1 and TRBJ2-7; TRBD1 aligns across 7 bases. This CDR3 has 13 residues. J gave up 6 bases and V 3 bases, and 6 bases lay outside the gene matches. In germline, CDR1 is SGHRS, CDR2 YFSETQ. In nucleotides, the CDR3 is TGCGCCAGCAGCTCCCGGACAGGACTCGAGCAGTACTTC. Translation: CASSSRTGLEQYF.

The chain recombines TRBV5-6 with TRBJ1-2; the match to TRBD1 covers 10 bases. This CDR3 has 15 residues. Looked up from germline, CDR1 is SGHDT and CDR2 is YYEEEE. The ends lost 2 bases at V and 5 bases at J; junction bases unmatched: 6. The CDR3 protein is CASSFRQGAHYGYTF. Written as DNA, the CDR3 is TGTGCCAGCAGCTTTCGACAGGGGGCGCATTATGGCTACACCTTC.

The chain uses TRBV11-2 and TRBJ2-5; TRBD1 agrees at 7 bases. Judging by the DNA end, TRBJ2-7 fits better; the J call may be wrong. Germline V lookup: CDR1 SGHAT, CDR2 FQNNGV. The CDR3 consists of 15 residues. The CDR3 DNA reads TGTGCCAGCAGCCAAGGGGGCGAACTCTCCTACGAGCAGTACTTC. Amino acids: CASSQGGELSYEQYF.

The chain carries TRBV7-9 and TRBJ1-1; D is ambiguous. V lost 3 bases and J 6 bases, leaving 20 bases between the germline ends. The germline V gene encodes CDR1 SEHNR and CDR2 FQNEAQ (reference sequence). This CDR3 is 16 amino acids long. The CDR3 reads CASSLPREGTEAEAFF. CDR3 nucleotide sequence: TGTGCCAGCAGCTTGCCCCGAGAAGGCACAGAAGCTGAAGCTTTCTTT. The full variable domain, its missing parts supplied by reference TRBV7-9 and TRBJ1-1, is DTGVSQNPRHKITKRGQNVTFRCDPISEHNRLYWYRQTLGQGPEFLTYFQNEAQLEKSRLLSDRFSAERPKGSFSTLEIQRTEQGDSAMYLCASSLPREGTEAEAFFGQGTRLTVV.

The chain joins TRBV7-2 to TRBJ2-7, with 9 nucleotides matching TRBD2. Germline CDR1 and CDR2: SGHTA and FQGNSA. CDR3 size: 15 residues. Trimming at V came to 0 bases and at J to 5 bases, leaving 5 bases not matched to a gene. CDR3 loop: CASSLASGGWDEQYF. For the CDR3, the DNA is TGTGCCAGCAGCTTAGCCAGCGGGGGGTGGGACGAGCAGTACTTC.

The rearrangement joins TRBV27 to TRBJ2-5, with D maybe TRBD1 (5 bases). The CDR3 consists of 14 residues. Trimming removed 6 bases at V and 5 bases at J, with 16 bases between. Germline V gene lookup returns CDR1 MNHEY and CDR2 SMNVEV (reference sequence). The CDR3 nucleotides are TGTGCCAGCAGATCGGACACGATTGGGGAGACCCAGTACTTC. This gives the protein CASRSDTIGETQYF.

The J gene is TRBJ2-5, the V gene TRBV5-6, with 14 bases that match TRBD2. CDR3 size: 19 residues. J was trimmed by 1 base and V by 5 bases; bases with no gene match: 13. The germline CDR1 and CDR2 sequences are SGHDT and YYEEEE. CDR3 loop: CASRLTSGGAGSIQETQYF. In nucleotides, the CDR3 is TGTGCCAGCAGATTGACTAGCGGGGGGGCCGGTTCTATCCAAGAGACCCAGTACTTC.

The chain carries TRBV5-6 and TRBJ2-7, with D perhaps matching TRBD1 (6 bases). Germline V gene lookup returns CDR1 SGHDT and CDR2 YYEEEE. The V end was cut by 2 bases, the J end by 9 bases, with 18 bases between. This CDR3 is built from 14 residues. In DNA, the CDR3 is TGTGCCAGCAGCTTTTACGAGGGGGAGCTGGTGCAGTACTTC. Translated, it gives CASSFYEGELVQYF.

Details on this clone: Different DNA sequences within this sample yield the same CDR3. The V gene is TRBV7-3, the J gene TRBJ2-3; D unresolved. This CDR3 has 14 amino acids. V lost 1 base and J lost 0, with 5 bases in between. Germline CDR1 and CDR2: SGHTA and FQGTGA. The CDR3 sequence is CASSLRASTDTQYF. For the CDR3, the DNA is TGTGCCAGCAGCTTAAGAGCCAGCACAGATACGCAGTATTTT. The variable domain in full, with the rest retrieved from reference TRBV7-3 and TRBJ2-3, is GAGVSQTPSNKVTEKGKYVELRCDPISGHTALYWYRQSLGQGPEFLIYFQGTGAADDSGLPNDRFFAVRPEGSVSTLKIQRTERGDSAVYLCASSLRASTDTQYFGPGTRLTVL.

The chain carries TRBV5-4 and TRBJ2-7; TRBD2 matches 11 bases. CDR3 length equals 15 residues. From germline, CDR1 is SGHNT and CDR2 YYREEE (reference sequence). Trimming took 4 bases from V and 1 from J; bases not matched to a gene: 4. CDR3 in DNA: TGTGCCAGCAGCGGGGGACTAGCGGTGTCCTACGAGCAGTACTTC. Its protein is CASSGGLAVSYEQYF.

This chain joins TRBV28 and TRBJ2-3, with a possible D match to TRBD1 (6 bases). CDR3 size: 14 residues. The V end was cut by 8 bases, the J end by 5 bases, with 17 bases between. CDR1 and CDR2 from the germline V gene are MDHEN and SYDVKM. In DNA, the CDR3 is TGTGCCAGCGTTGGGGGCGGGCAGAAAGATACGCAGTATTTT. Amino acids: CASVGGGQKDTQYF. The full variable domain, with the rest looked up from reference TRBV28 and TRBJ2-3, is DVKVTQSSRYLVKRTGEKVFLECVQDMDHENMFWYRQDPGLGLRLIYFSYDVKMKEKGDIPEGYSVSREKKERFSLILESASTNQTSMYLCASVGGGQKDTQYFGPGTRLTVL.

The V and J genes are TRBV18 and TRBJ2-2, with TRBD2 as a possible D gene (6 bases). The CDR3 length is 15 residues. Germline-derived CDR1 and CDR2 are KGHSH and LQKENI. The V and J ends lost 2 bases and 5 bases respectively, with 12 bases between them. The CDR3 sequence: CASSPSGEGTGELFF. In DNA form, the CDR3 reads TGTGCCAGCTCACCATCGGGGGAAGGGACCGGGGAGCTGTTTTTT.

The rearrangement joins TRBV28 to TRBJ1-1; D is perhaps TRBD1 (6 bases). Trimming stripped 6 bases from V and 4 bases from J, with 12 bases between. Germline loops: CDR1 MDHEN, CDR2 SYDVKM. There are 13 residues in the CDR3. CDR3 amino acids: CASRNRAGTEAFF. The CDR3 DNA reads TGTGCCAGCAGGAACAGGGCGGGCACTGAAGCTTTCTTT.

The CDR3 sequence is CAWSNSRTGFTGELFF. The CDR3 DNA reads as TGTGCCTGGAGTAACTCGAGGACAGGTTTCACCGGGGAGCTGTTTTTT. The rearrangement uses TRBV30 and TRBJ2-2; 7 positions match TRBD1. V lost 2 bases, J lost 4 bases, and 10 bases stayed unmatched. Germline CDR1 is GTSNPN and CDR2 is SVGIG (reference sequence). This CDR3 spans 16 amino acids.

The rearrangement joins TRBV6-1 to TRBJ2-3; 7 bases match TRBD1. There are 15 residues in the CDR3. V lost 4 bases and J lost 0; bases outside the gene matches: 4. From germline, CDR1 is MNHNS and CDR2 SASEGT. The CDR3 bases are TGTGCCAGCAGTGTTGGGACAGAAAGCACAGATACGCAGTATTTT. Translating gives CASSVGTESTDTQYF.

V gene TRBV19 combines with J gene TRBJ1-5; maybe TRBD1 (6 bases). Trimming stripped 8 bases from V and 0 bases from J, with 11 bases between. The CDR3 has 14 residues. In germline, CDR1 is LNHDA, CDR2 SQIVND (reference sequence). CDR3 protein: CASSGTISNQPQHF. As DNA, the CDR3 is TGTGCCAGTTCCGGGACAATTAGCAATCAGCCCCAGCATTTT.

The chain joins TRBV6-1 to TRBJ1-1; the D is unclear. The CDR3 loop spans 14 amino acids. V lost 6 bases and J 1 base, leaving 12 bases between the germline ends. CDR1 is MNHNS, CDR2 SASEGT, per germline. CDR3 sequence: CASSHRGENTEAFF. The CDR3 DNA sequence: TGTGCCAGCAGCCACCGGGGAGAGAACACTGAAGCTTTCTTT.

J is TRBJ1-5 and V is TRBV10-2, with TRBD1 identical over 8 bases. This CDR3 region has 14 residues. With 0 bases clipped from V and 7 bases from J, the junction kept 2 bases outside the gene matches. The germline CDR1 and CDR2 sequences are WSHSY and SAAADI. In DNA form, the CDR3 reads TGCGCCAGCAGTGAGTCGGGACAGGTACAGCCCCAGCATTTT. Protein product: CASSESGQVQPQHF.